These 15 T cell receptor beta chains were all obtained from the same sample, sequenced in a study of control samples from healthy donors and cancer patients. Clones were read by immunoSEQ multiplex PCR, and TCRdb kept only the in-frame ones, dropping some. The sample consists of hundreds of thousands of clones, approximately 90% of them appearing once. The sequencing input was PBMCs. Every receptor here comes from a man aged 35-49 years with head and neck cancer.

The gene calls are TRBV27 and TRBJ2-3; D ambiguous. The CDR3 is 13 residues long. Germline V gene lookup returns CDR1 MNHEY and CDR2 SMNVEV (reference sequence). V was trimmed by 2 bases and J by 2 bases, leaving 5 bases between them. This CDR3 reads CASSLGDTDTQYF. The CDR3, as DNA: TGTGCCAGCAGTTTAGGGGACACAGATACGCAGTATTTT.

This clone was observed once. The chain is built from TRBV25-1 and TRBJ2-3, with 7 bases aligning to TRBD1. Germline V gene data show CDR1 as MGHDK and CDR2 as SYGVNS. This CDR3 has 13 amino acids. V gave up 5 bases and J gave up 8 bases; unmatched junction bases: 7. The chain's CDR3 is CASSTRTGGTQYF. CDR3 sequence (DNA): TGTGCCAGCAGTACCCGGACAGGTGGTACGCAGTATTTT.

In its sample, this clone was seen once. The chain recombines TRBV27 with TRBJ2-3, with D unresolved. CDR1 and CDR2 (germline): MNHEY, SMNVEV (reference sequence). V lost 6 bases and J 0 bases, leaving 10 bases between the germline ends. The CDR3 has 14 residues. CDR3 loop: CASSHRPSTDTQYF. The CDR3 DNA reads TGTGCCAGCAGCCACCGTCCTAGCACAGATACGCAGTATTTT.

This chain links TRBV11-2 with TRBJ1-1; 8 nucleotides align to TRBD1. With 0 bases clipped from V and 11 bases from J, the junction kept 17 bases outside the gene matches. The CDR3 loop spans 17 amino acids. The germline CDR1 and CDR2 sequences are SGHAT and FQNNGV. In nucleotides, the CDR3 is TGTGCCAGCAGCTTAGATGGAAGCAGGGGGCAACGAAGTCCGGCTTTCTTT. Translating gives CASSLDGSRGQRSPAFF.

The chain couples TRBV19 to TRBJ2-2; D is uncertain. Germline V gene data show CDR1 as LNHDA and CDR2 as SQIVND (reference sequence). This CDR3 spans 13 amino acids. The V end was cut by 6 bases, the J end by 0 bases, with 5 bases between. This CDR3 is CASRTANTGELFF. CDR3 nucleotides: TGTGCCAGTAGGACGGCGAACACCGGGGAGCTGTTTTTT.

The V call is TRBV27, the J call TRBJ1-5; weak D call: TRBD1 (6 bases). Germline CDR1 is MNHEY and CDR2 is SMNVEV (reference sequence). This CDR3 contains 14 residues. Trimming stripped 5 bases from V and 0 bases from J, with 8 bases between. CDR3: CASSRTASNQPQHF. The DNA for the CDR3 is TGTGCCAGCAGTCGGACAGCTAGCAATCAGCCCCAGCATTTT.

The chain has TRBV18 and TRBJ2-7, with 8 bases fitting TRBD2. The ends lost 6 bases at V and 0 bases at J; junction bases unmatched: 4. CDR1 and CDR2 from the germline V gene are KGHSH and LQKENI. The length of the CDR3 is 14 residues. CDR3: CASSSGGYSYEQYF. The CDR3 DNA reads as TGTGCCAGCTCTTCGGGGGGGTACTCCTACGAGCAGTACTTC. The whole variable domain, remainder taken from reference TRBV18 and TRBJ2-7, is NAGVMQNPRHLVRRRGQEARLRCSPMKGHSHVYWYRQLPEEGLKFMVYLQKENIIDESGMPKERFSAEFPKEGPSILRIQQVVRGDSAAYFCASSSGGYSYEQYFGPGTRLTVT.

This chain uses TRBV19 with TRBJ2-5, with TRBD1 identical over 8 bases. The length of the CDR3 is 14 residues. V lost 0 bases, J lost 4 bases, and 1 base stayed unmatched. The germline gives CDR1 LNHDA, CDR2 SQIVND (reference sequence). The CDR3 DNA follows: TGTGCCAGTAGTATAGAGGACAGGGTAGAGACCCAGTACTTC. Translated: CASSIEDRVETQYF.

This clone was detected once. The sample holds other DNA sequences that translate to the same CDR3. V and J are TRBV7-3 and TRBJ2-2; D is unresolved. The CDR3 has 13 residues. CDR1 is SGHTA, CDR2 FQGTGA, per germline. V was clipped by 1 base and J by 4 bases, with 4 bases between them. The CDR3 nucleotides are TGTGCCAGCAGCTTAAAGACCACCGGGGAGCTGTTTTTT. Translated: CASSLKTTGELFF.

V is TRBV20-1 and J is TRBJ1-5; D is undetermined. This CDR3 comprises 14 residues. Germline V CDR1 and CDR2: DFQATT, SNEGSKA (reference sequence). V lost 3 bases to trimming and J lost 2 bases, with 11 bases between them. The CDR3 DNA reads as TGCAGTGCTAGTAATACCCAGGGCAATCAGCCCCAGCATTTT. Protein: CSASNTQGNQPQHF.

The CDR3 nucleotides read TGTGCCAGCAGCCCCCTCGGGCTGGCTAGCGGGACCCCGAGCACAGATACGCAGTATTTT. Its protein is CASSPLGLASGTPSTDTQYF. The chain carries TRBV21-1 and TRBJ2-3; TRBD2, the table's D call, was not compared with the DNA. TRBV21-1 is a known pseudogene. The CDR3 covers 20 residues.

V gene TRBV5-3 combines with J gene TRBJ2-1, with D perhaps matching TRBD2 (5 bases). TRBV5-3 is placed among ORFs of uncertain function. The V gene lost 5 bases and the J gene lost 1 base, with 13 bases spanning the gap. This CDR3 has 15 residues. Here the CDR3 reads CARSPREESYNEQFF. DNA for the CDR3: TGTGCCAGAAGTCCTCGGGAAGAGTCCTACAATGAGCAGTTCTTC.

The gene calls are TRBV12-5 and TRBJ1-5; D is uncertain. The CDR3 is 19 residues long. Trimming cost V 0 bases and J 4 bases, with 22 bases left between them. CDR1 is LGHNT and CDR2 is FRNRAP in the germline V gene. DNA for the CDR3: TGTGCTAGTGGTTTGGTAAAAGGAAGGGAGAACGAAAGAAATCAGCCCCAGCATTTT. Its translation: CASGLVKGRENERNQPQHF.

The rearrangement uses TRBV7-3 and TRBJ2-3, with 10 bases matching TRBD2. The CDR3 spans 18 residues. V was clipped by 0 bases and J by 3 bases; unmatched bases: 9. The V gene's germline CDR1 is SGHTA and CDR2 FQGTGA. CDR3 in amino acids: CASSLTGIGLAETDTQYF. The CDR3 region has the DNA TGTGCCAGCAGCTTAACGGGTATCGGACTAGCGGAAACAGATACGCAGTATTTT.

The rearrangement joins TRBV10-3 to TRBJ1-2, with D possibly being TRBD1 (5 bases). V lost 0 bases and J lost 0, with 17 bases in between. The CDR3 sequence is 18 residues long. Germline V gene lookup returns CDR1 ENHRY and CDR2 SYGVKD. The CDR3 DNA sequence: TGTGCCATCAGTGAGTCGCCCCGTCAGGGCTCGACTAACTATGGCTACACCTTC. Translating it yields CAISESPRQGSTNYGYTF.